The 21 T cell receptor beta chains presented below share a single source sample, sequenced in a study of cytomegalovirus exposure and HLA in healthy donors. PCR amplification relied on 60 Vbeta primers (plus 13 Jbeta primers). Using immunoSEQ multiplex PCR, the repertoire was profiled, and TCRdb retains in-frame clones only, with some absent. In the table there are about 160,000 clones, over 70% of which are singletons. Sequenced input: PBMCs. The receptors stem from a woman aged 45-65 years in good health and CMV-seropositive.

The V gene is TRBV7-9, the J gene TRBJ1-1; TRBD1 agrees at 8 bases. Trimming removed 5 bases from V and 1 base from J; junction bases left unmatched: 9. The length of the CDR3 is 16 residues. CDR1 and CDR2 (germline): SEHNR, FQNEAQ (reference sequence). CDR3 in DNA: TGTGCCAGCAGCATTAGCCGGACAGGGCGGAACACTGAAGCTTTCTTT. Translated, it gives CASSISRTGRNTEAFF.

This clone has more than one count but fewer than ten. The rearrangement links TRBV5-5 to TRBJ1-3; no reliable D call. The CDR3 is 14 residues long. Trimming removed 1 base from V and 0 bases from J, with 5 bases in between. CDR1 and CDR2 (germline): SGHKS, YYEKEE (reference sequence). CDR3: CASSLIGSGNTIYF. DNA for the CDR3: TGTGCCAGCAGCTTGATCGGCTCTGGAAACACCATATATTTT.

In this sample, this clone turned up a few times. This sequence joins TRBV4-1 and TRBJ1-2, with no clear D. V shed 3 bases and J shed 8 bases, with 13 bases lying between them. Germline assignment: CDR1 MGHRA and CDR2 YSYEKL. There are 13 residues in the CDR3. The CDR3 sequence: CASSQLARGGYTF. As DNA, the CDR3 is TGCGCCAGCAGCCAGTTGGCTAGAGGCGGCTACACCTTC.

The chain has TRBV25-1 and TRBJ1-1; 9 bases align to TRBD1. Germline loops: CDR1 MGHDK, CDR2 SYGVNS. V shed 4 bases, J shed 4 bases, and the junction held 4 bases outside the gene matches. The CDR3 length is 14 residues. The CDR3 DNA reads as TGTGCCAGCAGTGCGTGGGACAGGGTCACTGAAGCTTTCTTT. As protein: CASSAWDRVTEAFF.

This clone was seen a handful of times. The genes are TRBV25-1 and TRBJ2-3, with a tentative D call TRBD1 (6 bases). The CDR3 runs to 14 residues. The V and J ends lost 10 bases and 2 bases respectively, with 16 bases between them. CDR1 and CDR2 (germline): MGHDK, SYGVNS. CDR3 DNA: TGTGCCACCCACAGGGACGGCCCCACAGATACGCAGTATTTT. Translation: CATHRDGPTDTQYF. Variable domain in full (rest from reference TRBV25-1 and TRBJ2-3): EADIYQTPRYLVIGTGKKITLECSQTMGHDKMYWYQQDPGMELHLIHYSYGVNSTEKGDLSSESTVSRIRTEHFPLTLESARPSHTSQYLCATHRDGPTDTQYFGPGTRLTVL.

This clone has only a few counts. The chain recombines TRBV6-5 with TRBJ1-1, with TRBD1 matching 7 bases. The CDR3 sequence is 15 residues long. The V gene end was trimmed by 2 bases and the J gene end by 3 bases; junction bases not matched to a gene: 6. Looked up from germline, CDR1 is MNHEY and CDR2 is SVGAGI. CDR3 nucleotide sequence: TGTGCCAGCAGTTACCTACCGACAGGGTACACTGAAGCTTTCTTT. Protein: CASSYLPTGYTEAFF.

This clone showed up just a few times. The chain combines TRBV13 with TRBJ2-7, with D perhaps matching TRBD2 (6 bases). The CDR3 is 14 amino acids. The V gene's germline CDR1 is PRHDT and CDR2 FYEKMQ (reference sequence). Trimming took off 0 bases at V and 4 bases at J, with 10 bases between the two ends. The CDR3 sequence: CASSLGRRAYEQYF. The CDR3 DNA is TGTGCCAGCAGCTTAGGCCGGAGGGCTTACGAGCAGTACTTC.

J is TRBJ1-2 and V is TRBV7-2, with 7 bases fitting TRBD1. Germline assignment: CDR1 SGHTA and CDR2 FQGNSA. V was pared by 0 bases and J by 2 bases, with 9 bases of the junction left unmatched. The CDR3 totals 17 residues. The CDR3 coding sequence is TGTGCCAGCAGCTTAGCAGGGGGACAGCGCCACAACTATGGCTACACCTTC. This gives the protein CASSLAGGQRHNYGYTF.

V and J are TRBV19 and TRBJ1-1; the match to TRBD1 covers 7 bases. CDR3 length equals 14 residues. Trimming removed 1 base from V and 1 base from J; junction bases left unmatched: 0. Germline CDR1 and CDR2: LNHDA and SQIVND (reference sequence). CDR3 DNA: TGTGCCAGTAGTATAGGACAGGGGAACACTGAAGCTTTCTTT. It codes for CASSIGQGNTEAFF.

The CDR3 here is CAWGPAGGNEQFF. CDR3 sequence (DNA): TGTGCCTGGGGCCCGGCAGGGGGCAATGAGCAGTTCTTC. The V call is TRBV30, the J call TRBJ2-1, with 7 bases that match TRBD1. The germline gives CDR1 GTSNPN, CDR2 SVGIG (reference sequence). V lost 5 bases, J lost 6 bases, and 7 bases stayed unmatched. This CDR3 has 13 amino acids.

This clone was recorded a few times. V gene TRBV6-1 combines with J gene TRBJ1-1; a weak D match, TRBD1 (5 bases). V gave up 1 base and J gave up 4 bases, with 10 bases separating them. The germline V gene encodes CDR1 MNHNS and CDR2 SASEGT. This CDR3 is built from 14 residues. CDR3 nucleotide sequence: TGTGCCAGCAGTGAAGGGGGGGAGGCCACTGAAGCTTTCTTT. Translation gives CASSEGGEATEAFF.

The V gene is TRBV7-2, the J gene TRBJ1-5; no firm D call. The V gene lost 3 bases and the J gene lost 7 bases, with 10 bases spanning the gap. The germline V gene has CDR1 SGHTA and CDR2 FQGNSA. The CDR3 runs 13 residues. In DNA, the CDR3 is TGTGCCAGCAGCTTCTACCTGAGCCAGCCCCAGCATTTT. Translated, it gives CASSFYLSQPQHF.

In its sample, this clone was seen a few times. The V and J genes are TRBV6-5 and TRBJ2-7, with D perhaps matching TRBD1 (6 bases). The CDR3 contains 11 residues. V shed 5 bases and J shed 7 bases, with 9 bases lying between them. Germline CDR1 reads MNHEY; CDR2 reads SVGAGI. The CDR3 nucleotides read TGTGCCAGCAGTAGAGGACAGGAGCAGTACTTC. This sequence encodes CASSRGQEQYF.

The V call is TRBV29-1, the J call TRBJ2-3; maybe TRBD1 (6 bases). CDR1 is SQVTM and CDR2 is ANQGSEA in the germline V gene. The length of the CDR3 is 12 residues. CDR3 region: CSTLQGTDTQYF. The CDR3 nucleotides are TGCAGTACATTACAGGGAACAGATACGCAGTATTTT.

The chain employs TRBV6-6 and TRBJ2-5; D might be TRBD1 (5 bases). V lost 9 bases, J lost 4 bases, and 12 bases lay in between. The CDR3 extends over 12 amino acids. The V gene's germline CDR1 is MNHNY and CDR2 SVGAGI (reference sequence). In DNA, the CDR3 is TGTGCCAGTCGGACATTCGGAGAGACCCAGTACTTC. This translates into CASRTFGETQYF.

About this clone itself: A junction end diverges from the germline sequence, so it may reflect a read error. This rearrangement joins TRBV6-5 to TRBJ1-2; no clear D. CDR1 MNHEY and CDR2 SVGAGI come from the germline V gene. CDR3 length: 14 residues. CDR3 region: CASSYLRRNYDYTF. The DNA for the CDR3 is TGTGCCAGCAGTTACCTGAGGCGGAACTATGACTACACCTTC.

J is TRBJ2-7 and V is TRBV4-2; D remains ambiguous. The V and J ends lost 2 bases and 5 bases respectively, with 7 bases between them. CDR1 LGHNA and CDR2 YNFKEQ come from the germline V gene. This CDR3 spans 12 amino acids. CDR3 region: CASSQSGHEQYF. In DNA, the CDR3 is TGTGCCAGCAGCCAAAGTGGCCACGAGCAGTACTTC.

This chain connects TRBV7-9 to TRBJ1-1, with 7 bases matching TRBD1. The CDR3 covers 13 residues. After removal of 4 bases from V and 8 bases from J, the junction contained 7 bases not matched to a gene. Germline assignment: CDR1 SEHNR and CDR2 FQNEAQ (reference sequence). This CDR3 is CASSYLQGQEAFF. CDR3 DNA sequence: TGTGCCAGCAGCTACCTCCAGGGACAGGAAGCTTTCTTT.

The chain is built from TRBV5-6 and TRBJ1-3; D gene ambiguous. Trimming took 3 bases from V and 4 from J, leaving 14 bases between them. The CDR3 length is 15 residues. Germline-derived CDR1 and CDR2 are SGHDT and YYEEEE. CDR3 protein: CASSSPERSGNTIYF. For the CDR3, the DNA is TGTGCCAGCAGCTCACCCGAACGGTCAGGAAACACCATATATTTT.

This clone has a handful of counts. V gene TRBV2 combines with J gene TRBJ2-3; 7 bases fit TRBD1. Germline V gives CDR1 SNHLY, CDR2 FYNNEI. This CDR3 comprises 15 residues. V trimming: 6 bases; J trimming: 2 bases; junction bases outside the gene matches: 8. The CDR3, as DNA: TGTGCCAGCAGACCTTACAGGGGTTTCACAGATACGCAGTATTTT. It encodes CASRPYRGFTDTQYF.

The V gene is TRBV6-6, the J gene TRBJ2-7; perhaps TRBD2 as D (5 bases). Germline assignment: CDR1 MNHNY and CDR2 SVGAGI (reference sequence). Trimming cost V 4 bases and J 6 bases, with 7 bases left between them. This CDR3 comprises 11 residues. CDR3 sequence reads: CASSSEGEQYF. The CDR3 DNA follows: TGTGCCAGCAGTTCCGAGGGCGAGCAGTACTTC.